A selection of T cell receptor beta chains follows, all from one sample in a study of vaccination effects on CD4 cells after COVID-19. No antigen has been identified for these receptors. TCRdb keeps only in-frame clones here, not all; method: immunoSEQ multiplex PCR. Of about 27,000 clones in the sample, about four fifths were seen once. Sequenced material: CD4+ T cells from PBMCs cultured with HCoV-NL63 spike peptides, taken before COVID-19 vaccination. The source is a human donor who had a prior SARS-CoV-2 infection. Each CDR3 is given with its conserved first and last residue.

J gene: TRBJ2-1; V gene: TRBV7-3; CDR3 protein: CASSLALANEQFF
J gene: TRBJ1-5; V gene: TRBV2; CDR3 protein: CASSGTGDQPQHF
J gene: TRBJ1-2; V gene: TRBV27; CDR3 protein: CASSRGGLPYGYTF
J gene: TRBJ2-3; V gene: TRBV6-5; CDR3 protein: CASRRAGGSTDTQYF
J gene: TRBJ2-6; V gene: TRBV2; CDR3 protein: CASSRTDSGANVLTF
J gene: TRBJ1-1; V gene: TRBV18; CDR3 protein: CASSGQSNTEAFF
J gene: TRBJ2-1; V gene: TRBV5-4; CDR3 protein: CASSQYTRNNEQFF
J gene: TRBJ2-2; V gene: TRBV7-2; CDR3 protein: CASSLAGRNTGELFF
J gene: TRBJ2-2; V gene: TRBV19; CDR3 protein: CASSIVASTLFF
J gene: TRBJ1-2; V gene: TRBV18; CDR3 protein: CASSPYRDLRTGDF
J gene: TRBJ1-2; V gene: TRBV3-1/TRBV3-2; CDR3 protein: CASSHSAGGVYGYTF
J gene: TRBJ1-2; V gene: TRBV3-1/TRBV3-2; CDR3 protein: CASSQEGELDGYTF
J gene: TRBJ2-7; V gene: TRBV27; CDR3 protein: CASSLNSGGLLEQYF
J gene: TRBJ1-5; V gene: TRBV19; CDR3 protein: CASSISGFPNQPQHF
J gene: TRBJ1-2; V gene: TRBV9; CDR3 protein: CASSVDLQPGGYTF
J gene: TRBJ1-2; V gene: TRBV19; CDR3 protein: CASSINGGPHYGYTF
J gene: TRBJ1-2; V gene: TRBV11-3; CDR3 protein: CASSSPTGPNYGYTF
J gene: TRBJ2-1; V gene: TRBV11-1; CDR3 protein: CASSLASGNYNEQFF
J gene: TRBJ1-2; V gene: TRBV20-1; CDR3 protein: CTAGAIYGYTF
J gene: TRBJ1-1; V gene: TRBV18; CDR3 protein: CASSPDSWNTEAFF
J gene: TRBJ1-2; V gene: TRBV30; CDR3 protein: CAWLDRGRYGYTF
J gene: TRBJ1-3; V gene: TRBV2; CDR3 protein: CASADNSGNTIYF
J gene: TRBJ1-6; V gene: TRBV2; CDR3 protein: CASRPGTSSYNSPLHF
J gene: TRBJ1-2; V gene: TRBV7-2; CDR3 protein: CASSSYKGYTF
J gene: TRBJ2-2; V gene: TRBV27; CDR3 protein: CASTSRLAGAGELFF
J gene: TRBJ2-7; V gene: TRBV5-1; CDR3 protein: CASSRDRGEQYF
J gene: TRBJ2-7; V gene: TRBV11-3; CDR3 protein: CASSSTGPGEQYF
J gene: TRBJ2-1; V gene: TRBV5-1; CDR3 protein: CASRLPLAGGHYNEQFF
J gene: TRBJ1-4; V gene: TRBV2; CDR3 protein: CASQLQGDNEKLFF
J gene: TRBJ1-6; V gene: TRBV4-1; CDR3 protein: CASSQQERGTASPLHF
J gene: TRBJ2-7; V gene: TRBV5-4; CDR3 protein: CASSLTGTTYEQYF
J gene: TRBJ1-1; V gene: TRBV30; CDR3 protein: CAWSKDREAEAFF
J gene: TRBJ1-1; V gene: TRBV9; CDR3 protein: CASSRTGGGEAFF
J gene: TRBJ2-7; V gene: TRBV7-2; CDR3 protein: CASSLRGGRIYEQYF
J gene: TRBJ1-2; V gene: TRBV24-1; CDR3 protein: CATSDPRTGDGNYGYTF
J gene: TRBJ1-2; V gene: TRBV18; CDR3 protein: CASSPPGVHGYTF
J gene: TRBJ2-5; V gene: TRBV6-2/TRBV6-3; CDR3 protein: CASSYWAGGVETQYF
J gene: TRBJ2-5; V gene: TRBV6-5; CDR3 protein: CASSYLGEQETQYF
J gene: TRBJ2-2; V gene: TRBV24-1; CDR3 protein: CATSDAWELFF
J gene: TRBJ1-2; V gene: TRBV5-6; CDR3 protein: CASSSTYRGNGYGYTF
J gene: TRBJ1-2; V gene: TRBV30; CDR3 protein: CAWSVLTLGAYGYTF
J gene: TRBJ2-5; V gene: TRBV5-4; CDR3 protein: CASSLYVAETQYF
J gene: TRBJ1-5; V gene: TRBV2; CDR3 protein: CASSGQGVYQPQHF
J gene: TRBJ2-2; V gene: TRBV11-2; CDR3 protein: CASSLIWNTGELFF
J gene: TRBJ2-5; V gene: TRBV27; CDR3 protein: CASGGSLAGQTQYF
J gene: TRBJ1-2; V gene: TRBV11-2; CDR3 protein: CASSLVGGGYGYTF
J gene: TRBJ2-5; V gene: TRBV12-5; CDR3 protein: CASGLGVSGPLGTQYF
J gene: TRBJ1-2; V gene: TRBV5-1; CDR3 protein: CASSLEGRGVDGYTF
J gene: TRBJ1-6; V gene: TRBV9; CDR3 protein: CASSVGPGGNSPLHF
J gene: TRBJ1-1; V gene: TRBV7-2; CDR3 protein: CASSDHMNTEAFF
J gene: TRBJ1-2; V gene: TRBV12-3/TRBV12-4; CDR3 protein: CASSLQGSTTF
J gene: TRBJ2-7; V gene: TRBV12-5; CDR3 protein: CASGLATLGIDTPPEQYF
J gene: TRBJ1-2; V gene: TRBV6-5; CDR3 protein: CASCSWDRLRGGYTF
J gene: TRBJ1-3; V gene: TRBV2; CDR3 protein: CASGASGNTIYF
J gene: TRBJ2-1; V gene: TRBV29-1; CDR3 protein: CSVLGGLSNEQFF
J gene: TRBJ2-5; V gene: TRBV5-1; CDR3 protein: CASSGVAGGETQYF
J gene: TRBJ2-7; V gene: TRBV4-2; CDR3 protein: CASSQDLGIYEQYF